Below, 10 T cell receptor beta chains from the same sample are listed, as sequenced in a study of CD8+ T cells in alopecia areata. As the sequencing template, cDNA was produced by extracting RNA and reverse transcribing it. Method: immunoSEQ multiplex PCR; TCRdb's copy keeps in-frame clones and lacks some. The sample lists 120,000 to 150,000 clones; roughly 44% were seen once. Sequences were obtained from CD4+ T cells sorted from blood. The source is a human donor with alopecia areata.

The DNA for the CDR3 is TGTGCCAGCAGTCCGACTAGCGGCACAGATACGCAGTATTTT. Its protein product is CASSPTSGTDTQYF. This chain links TRBV28 with TRBJ2-3; 8 nucleotides align to TRBD2. Per germline, CDR1 MDHEN and CDR2 SYDVKM. J lost 1 base, V lost 5 bases, and 2 bases had no gene match. The CDR3 consists of 14 residues.

In its sample, this clone was seen once. The chain is built from TRBV4-2 and TRBJ2-1; 7 bases map to TRBD2. With 2 bases clipped from V and 3 bases from J, the junction kept 1 base outside the gene matches. Germline CDR1 and CDR2: LGHNA and YNFKEQ. There are 14 residues in the CDR3. CDR3 loop: CASSQLADYNEQFF. CDR3 DNA sequence: TGTGCCAGCAGCCAACTAGCGGACTACAATGAGCAGTTCTTC.

This clone was seen only a few times. The rearrangement uses TRBV5-1 and TRBJ1-2, with D hard to call. The CDR3 contains 13 residues. The germline V and J ends were trimmed by 4 bases and 7 bases, with 14 bases remaining between them. Germline-derived CDR1 and CDR2 are SGHRS and YFSETQ. The CDR3 loop reads CASSLRVEGGYTF. The CDR3 DNA is TGCGCCAGCAGCCTGCGGGTAGAAGGTGGCTACACCTTC.

The genes are TRBV6-5 and TRBJ1-1, with D unclear. Germline-derived CDR1 and CDR2 are MNHEY and SVGAGI. This CDR3 is built from 13 residues. Trimming stripped 7 bases from V and 1 base from J, with 10 bases between. CDR3 nucleotide sequence: TGTGCCAGCACCTCTCCCGGGAACACTGAAGCTTTCTTT. Its protein is CASTSPGNTEAFF.

The chain links TRBV28 to TRBJ2-7, with 13 bases identical to TRBD2. The V gene's germline CDR1 is MDHEN and CDR2 SYDVKM. V was pared by 5 bases and J by 2 bases, with 12 bases of the junction left unmatched. The CDR3 contains 18 residues. As DNA, the CDR3 is TGTGCCAGCAGTAGTCCCGGGACTAGCGGGACTTGGGCCTACGAGCAGTACTTC. Translation: CASSSPGTSGTWAYEQYF.

The chain employs TRBV7-2 and TRBJ2-7; possibly TRBD1 for D (7 bases). Germline V CDR1 and CDR2: SGHTA, FQGNSA. This CDR3 contains 14 residues. The ends were cut back, 4 bases at V and 3 bases at J, with 13 bases in the middle. CDR3 residues: CASSSQGGGYEQYF. CDR3 nucleotide sequence: TGTGCCAGCAGCTCGCAGGGGGGCGGCTACGAGCAGTACTTC.

This clone was observed a few times. V and J are TRBV29-1 and TRBJ2-4; D gene ambiguous. V was trimmed by 1 base and J by 0 bases, leaving 4 bases between them. Germline CDR1 is SQVTM and CDR2 is ANQGSEA. The CDR3 has 13 residues. CDR3: CSVEGLAKNIQYF. The CDR3 DNA reads as TGCAGCGTTGAAGGTTTAGCCAAAAACATTCAGTACTTC.

The V call is TRBV28, the J call TRBJ2-3; D perhaps matches TRBD2 (6 bases). Germline assignment: CDR1 MDHEN and CDR2 SYDVKM. Between the trimmed V and J ends, which lost 6 bases and 0 bases, there was a span of 16 bases. The CDR3 runs to 16 residues. CDR3 region: CASRGMEGRSTDTQYF. Here the CDR3 DNA reads TGTGCCAGCAGGGGGATGGAGGGCCGGAGCACAGATACGCAGTATTTT. Variable domain in full (rest from reference TRBV28 and TRBJ2-3): DVKVTQSSRYLVKRTGEKVFLECVQDMDHENMFWYRQDPGLGLRLIYFSYDVKMKEKGDIPEGYSVSREKKERFSLILESASTNQTSMYLCASRGMEGRSTDTQYFGPGTRLTVL.

V gene TRBV28 combines with J gene TRBJ2-7, with TRBD2 identical over 9 bases. Germline loops: CDR1 MDHEN, CDR2 SYDVKM. The V and J ends lost 11 bases and 4 bases, in that order; junction bases with no gene match: 9. The CDR3 loop spans 13 amino acids. The CDR3, as DNA: TGTGCCGTTAGACTAGCGGAGCTATACGAGCAGTACTTC. This encodes CAVRLAELYEQYF.

The chain is built from TRBV29-1 and TRBJ2-7; D is perhaps TRBD2 (5 bases). Trimming cost V 4 bases and J 3 bases, with 19 bases left between them. The CDR3 totals 15 residues. Germline CDR1 is SQVTM and CDR2 is ANQGSEA. The CDR3 spells CSVVTRRTLIYEQYF. CDR3 in DNA: TGCAGCGTTGTAACCCGGAGGACTCTTATCTACGAGCAGTACTTC.